The entry that follows covers one T cell receptor beta chain sequence. The antigen is undetermined. These data belong to a study of human CD8 memory T cell subsets. Germline CDR1 is DFQATT and CDR2 is SNEGSKA (reference sequence). This CDR3 has 19 residues. Regarding the study as a whole: Chao1 estimates pointed to stem-like memory T cells having more diversity than precursor exhausted T cells did. Precursor exhausted and stem-like memory T cell repertoires shared minimal overlap.

The starting material, duplicate vials of roughly 140,000 sorted CD8+ T cells per subset, provided the RNA. Researchers made TCR beta libraries via UMI-labeled 5' RACE. Original processing methods: In each TCR beta library, there were between roughly 2,700 and 20,000 functional CDR3 beta clonotypes. TCRdb re-called the 5' RACE reads and catalogs CDR3 proteins one per entry, DNA excluded. The V and J calls shown here were made by TCRdb, not taken from the authors' results. The data include roughly 5,000 distinct CDR3 sequences; the top ten clones carry about 40%. Sequencing was done on a sample of CD8+ T cells from PBMCs. V and J are TRBV20-1 and TRBJ2-1; checking the TCRdb D call of TRBD2 is not possible without DNA. The clonotype comes from a human donor in good health. CDR3 sequence: CSARSFAYGTSGIADEQFF.